Listed below are T cell receptor beta chains from one sample, sequenced in a study of T cells in Graves' hyperthyroidism and ophthalmopathy. One entry per CDR3 protein, called by TCRdb with MiXCR from the multiplex PCR reads. This sample carries 600,000 to 850,000 distinct CDR3 sequences, about 17% of them seen once, and the ten largest clones take roughly a sixth. Sequencing input: blood. The receptors come from a woman aged 45-60 years with Graves' hyperthyroidism that later progressed to Graves' ophthalmopathy. CDR3s include the opening cysteine and the closing phenylalanine or tryptophan. Each record gives: D gene, clone size, J gene, V gene, CDR3 protein, CDR3 DNA. A D gene is named only where the DNA matches it firmly. Rows may omit the clone size; those that give it use once, few, many or a size class.

D gene: TRBD1
clone size: few
J gene: TRBJ1-5
V gene: TRBV29-1
CDR3 protein: CSVEDLGDRRYSNQPQHF
CDR3 DNA: TGCAGCGTTGAAGATCTAGGGGACAGGAGATATAGCAATCAGCCCCAGCATTTT

D gene: NA
clone size: many
J gene: TRBJ1-2
V gene: TRBV3-1
CDR3 protein: CASKSGNYGYTF
CDR3 DNA: TGTGCCAGCAAATCTGGGAACTATGGCTACACCTTC

D gene: TRBD2
clone size: NA
J gene: TRBJ2-3
V gene: TRBV4-1
CDR3 protein: CASSPRGLAGEDTQYF
CDR3 DNA: TGCGCCAGCAGCCCCCGGGGACTAGCGGGGGAGGATACGCAGTATTTT

D gene: NA
clone size: many
J gene: TRBJ2-3
V gene: TRBV6-1
CDR3 protein: CAVLSDTTDTQYF
CDR3 DNA: TGTGCCGTGCTATCGGATACCACAGATACGCAGTATTTT

D gene: NA
clone size: many
J gene: TRBJ1-1
V gene: TRBV5-1
CDR3 protein: CASSPLADRGAEAFF
CDR3 DNA: TGCGCCAGCAGCCCCTTGGCCGATAGGGGAGCTGAAGCTTTCTTT

D gene: NA
clone size: once
J gene: TRBJ1-4
V gene: TRBV5-1
CDR3 protein: CASSLGNRAGEKLFF
CDR3 DNA: TGCGCCAGCAGCTTGGGCAACAGGGCGGGTGAAAAACTGTTTTTT

D gene: NA
clone size: many
J gene: TRBJ2-3
V gene: TRBV5-1
CDR3 protein: CASSGGASTDTQYF
CDR3 DNA: TGCGCCAGCAGTGGGGGAGCAAGCACAGATACGCAGTATTTT

D gene: NA
clone size: few
J gene: TRBJ2-2
V gene: TRBV12-3/TRBV12-4
CDR3 protein: CASSSRIAANTGELFF
CDR3 DNA: TGTGCCAGCAGTTCCCGGATAGCGGCCAACACCGGGGAGCTGTTTTTT

D gene: NA
clone size: NA
J gene: TRBJ2-7
V gene: TRBV20-1
CDR3 protein: CSVPEIPEDRNLSYEQYF
CDR3 DNA: TGCAGTGTCCCCGAGATACCCGAAGACAGGAACCTGTCCTACGAGCAGTACTTC

D gene: NA
clone size: many
J gene: TRBJ1-1
V gene: TRBV3-1
CDR3 protein: CASSRTRATEAFF
CDR3 DNA: TGTGCCAGCAGCCGGACACGGGCCACTGAAGCTTTCTTT

D gene: TRBD1
clone size: NA
J gene: TRBJ2-4
V gene: TRBV27
CDR3 protein: CASSAQGALAKNIQYF
CDR3 DNA: TGTGCCAGCAGCGCACAGGGGGCCCTAGCCAAAAACATTCAGTACTTC

D gene: NA
clone size: many
J gene: TRBJ1-1
V gene: TRBV29-1
CDR3 protein: CSVEHAKQGNTEAFF
CDR3 DNA: TGCAGCGTTGAACACGCCAAACAGGGGAACACTGAAGCTTTCTTT

D gene: NA
clone size: NA
J gene: TRBJ2-7
V gene: TRBV13
CDR3 protein: CASSYRGPGEQYF
CDR3 DNA: TGTGCCAGCAGCTATCGGGGTCCGGGGGAGCAGTACTTC

D gene: NA
clone size: few
J gene: TRBJ2-2
V gene: TRBV7-7
CDR3 protein: CASSPSGVDTGELFF
CDR3 DNA: TGTGCTAGCAGCCCGTCGGGTGTAGACACCGGGGAGCTGTTTTTT

D gene: NA
clone size: many
J gene: TRBJ1-1
V gene: TRBV15
CDR3 protein: CATSHPSDSDTEAFF
CDR3 DNA: TGTGCCACCAGTCATCCCAGTGATTCGGACACTGAAGCTTTCTTT

D gene: NA
clone size: many
J gene: TRBJ1-1
V gene: TRBV20-1
CDR3 protein: CSASPDTEAFF
CDR3 DNA: TGCAGTGCTAGTCCGGACACTGAAGCTTTCTTT

D gene: TRBD2
clone size: NA
J gene: TRBJ2-1
V gene: TRBV7-9
CDR3 protein: CASGGTSGGGLRYNEQFF
CDR3 DNA: TGTGCCAGCGGCGGGACTAGCGGGGGGGGACTAAGATACAATGAGCAGTTCTTC

D gene: TRBD1
clone size: once
J gene: TRBJ1-6
V gene: TRBV3-1
CDR3 protein: CASSQRTGGNSPLHF
CDR3 DNA: TGTGCCAGCAGCCAAAGGACAGGGGGAAATTCACCCCTCCACTTT

D gene: NA
clone size: many
J gene: TRBJ2-5
V gene: TRBV11-2
CDR3 protein: CASTGTLGETQYF
CDR3 DNA: TGTGCCAGCACGGGGACACTCGGTGAGACCCAGTACTTC

D gene: NA
clone size: many
J gene: TRBJ1-6
V gene: TRBV14
CDR3 protein: CASSPTAGANSPLHF
CDR3 DNA: TGTGCCAGCAGCCCGACGGCCGGGGCTAATTCACCCCTCCACTTT

D gene: TRBD2
clone size: many
J gene: TRBJ2-2
V gene: TRBV2
CDR3 protein: CASSELRGTNTGELFF
CDR3 DNA: TGTGCCAGCAGTGAATTGCGGGGGACGAACACCGGGGAGCTGTTTTTT

D gene: TRBD1
clone size: NA
J gene: TRBJ2-7
V gene: TRBV2
CDR3 protein: CARAGTGSVPYEQYF
CDR3 DNA: TGTGCCAGAGCCGGGACAGGGTCAGTCCCCTACGAGCAGTACTTC

D gene: NA
clone size: NA
J gene: TRBJ1-3
V gene: TRBV6-1
CDR3 protein: CASSLDVRNTIYF
CDR3 DNA: TGTGCCAGCAGCCTAGATGTGCGAAACACCATATATTTT

D gene: NA
clone size: few
J gene: TRBJ1-5
V gene: TRBV10-3
CDR3 protein: CAISETVGVGPQHF
CDR3 DNA: TGTGCCATCAGTGAAACAGTGGGCGTTGGGCCCCAGCATTTT

D gene: NA
clone size: many
J gene: TRBJ1-1
V gene: TRBV14
CDR3 protein: CASSQDWGKDTEAFF
CDR3 DNA: TGTGCCAGCAGCCAAGACTGGGGGAAGGACACTGAAGCTTTCTTT

D gene: NA
clone size: many
J gene: TRBJ2-7
V gene: TRBV6-1
CDR3 protein: CASSSPQGSVTEQYF
CDR3 DNA: TGTGCCAGCAGTTCCCCTCAGGGGTCCGTGACCGAGCAGTACTTC

D gene: NA
clone size: NA
J gene: TRBJ2-2
V gene: TRBV7-2
CDR3 protein: CASSFYQNTGELFF
CDR3 DNA: TGTGCCAGCAGCTTCTACCAGAACACCGGGGAGCTGTTTTTT

D gene: NA
clone size: NA
J gene: TRBJ2-1
V gene: TRBV15
CDR3 protein: CATSRGGPGMGNEQFF
CDR3 DNA: TGTGCCACCAGCAGAGGGGGACCAGGGATGGGTAATGAGCAGTTCTTC

D gene: TRBD2
clone size: few
J gene: TRBJ2-7
V gene: TRBV5-1
CDR3 protein: CASSSGLGDYEQYF
CDR3 DNA: TGCGCCAGCAGCTCGGGACTAGGGGACTACGAGCAGTACTTC